The 12 T cell receptor beta chains reported below all come from one sample, sequenced in a study of blood T cell repertoires in COVID-19. TCRdb's copy holds only in-frame clones and misses some; the assay was immunoSEQ multiplex PCR. The sample has 250,000 or so clones, around 87% seen once. The sample consisted of peripheral blood. Receptors originate from an older woman with COVID-19, enrolled during active disease.

The CDR3 region has the DNA TGTGCCAGCAGCAATTGGGGGGGTGATGGCTACACCTTC. It encodes CASSNWGGDGYTF. This chain joins TRBV5-6 and TRBJ1-2; a possible D gene is TRBD1 (5 bases). CDR3 length equals 13 residues. Germline CDR1 is SGHDT and CDR2 is YYEEEE. V was pared by 4 bases and J by 6 bases, with 13 bases between.

This chain joins TRBV3-1 (or the pseudogene TRBV3-2) and TRBJ2-5; D is perhaps TRBD2 (5 bases). Trimming cost V 4 bases and J 2 bases, with 14 bases left between them. The V gene's germline CDR1 is LGHDT and CDR2 YNNKEL (reference sequence). CDR3 length equals 15 residues. The CDR3 sequence: CASSPPGGYQETQYF. DNA for the CDR3: TGTGCCAGCAGCCCCCCCGGCGGGTATCAAGAGACCCAGTACTTC.

V usage is TRBV6-6 and J usage is TRBJ1-1; TRBD1 matches 9 bases. This CDR3 contains 15 residues. Losses at the gene ends were 4 bases for V and 1 base for J; bases not matched to a gene: 4. Looked up from germline, CDR1 is MNHNY and CDR2 is SVGAGI (reference sequence). This CDR3 reads CASSSRDRANTEAFF. The CDR3 nucleotides read TGTGCCAGCAGTTCCCGGGACAGGGCGAACACTGAAGCTTTCTTT.

This clone occurred once. The chain couples TRBV9 to TRBJ2-2, with 16 positions matching TRBD2. Trimming removed 4 bases from V and 4 bases from J; junction bases left unmatched: 4. Germline assignment: CDR1 SGDLS and CDR2 YYNGEE. The CDR3 is 17 residues long. The CDR3 DNA is TGTGCCAGCAGCCGGGGACTAGCGGGAGGGAGCACCGGGGAGCTGTTTTTT. Encoded protein: CASSRGLAGGSTGELFF.

The chain combines TRBV6-6 with TRBJ1-6, with D perhaps matching TRBD1 (6 bases). The CDR3 has 16 residues. With 5 bases removed from V and 2 bases from J, the gap between germline ends came to 13 bases. Germline V CDR1 and CDR2: MNHNY, SVGAGI (reference sequence). The CDR3 here is CASSQGTLPYNSPLHF. CDR3 in DNA: TGTGCCAGCAGTCAGGGGACTCTTCCCTATAATTCACCCCTCCACTTT.

The chain employs TRBV19 and TRBJ2-7; D ambiguous. The CDR3 has 11 amino acids. The V end was cut by 5 bases, the J end by 2 bases, with 4 bases between. Looked up from germline, CDR1 is LNHDA and CDR2 is SQIVND (reference sequence). The CDR3: CASSDTYEQYF. CDR3 in DNA: TGTGCCAGTAGTGACACCTACGAGCAGTACTTC.

CDR3: CASSQDLIGHHNEKLFF. DNA for the CDR3: TGTGCCAGCAGCCAAGATCTGATAGGACATCATAATGAAAAACTGTTTTTT. The V gene is TRBV14, the J gene TRBJ1-4, with TRBD1 as a possible D gene (5 bases). V was cut by 0 bases and J by 4 bases, with 15 bases left in between. The CDR3 contains 17 residues. Germline loops: CDR1 SGHDN, CDR2 FVKESK.

The gene calls are TRBV4-2 and TRBJ1-2, with D unresolved. The CDR3 loop spans 15 amino acids. Germline values: CDR1 LGHNA, CDR2 YNFKEQ. Trimming removed 1 base from V and 4 bases from J, with 13 bases in between. In DNA, the CDR3 is TGTGCCAGCAGCCAAGTACAGAGTCGTGGCTATGGCTACACCTTC. Translating gives CASSQVQSRGYGYTF.

This clone was recorded once. This chain uses TRBV6-6 with TRBJ1-2; TRBD1 is a possible D gene (5 bases). V lost 0 bases, J lost 8 bases, and 7 bases lay in between. CDR3 length: 12 amino acids. CDR1 and CDR2 from the germline V gene are MNHNY and SVGAGI (reference sequence). The CDR3 sequence: CASSYSGAGYTF. CDR3 DNA: TGTGCCAGCAGTTACTCAGGGGCGGGCTACACCTTC.

The chain carries TRBV4-2 and TRBJ1-2; 8 nucleotides agree with TRBD1. From germline, CDR1 is LGHNA and CDR2 YNFKEQ. The length of the CDR3 is 15 residues. V shed 4 bases, J shed 8 bases, and the junction held 12 bases outside the gene matches. The CDR3 loop reads CASSPSTGGRGGYTF. The CDR3 DNA sequence: TGTGCCAGCAGCCCCTCCACAGGGGGAAGGGGGGGCTACACCTTC.

The J gene is TRBJ2-7, the V gene TRBV7-8; no clear D gene. The V gene lost 2 bases and the J gene lost 3 bases, with 14 bases spanning the gap. CDR1 SGHVS and CDR2 FQNEAQ come from the germline V gene. This CDR3 has 15 amino acids. CDR3: CASSLYGGKNYEQYF. CDR3 in DNA: TGTGCCAGCAGCTTATACGGCGGAAAGAACTACGAGCAGTACTTC.

The chain employs TRBV5-1 and TRBJ2-6; 11 nucleotides match TRBD1. This CDR3 is 18 amino acids long. Trimming cost V 3 bases and J 1 base; bases outside gene matches: 6. The germline V gene has CDR1 SGHRS and CDR2 YFSETQ. CDR3 residues: CASSSWTGGASGANVLTF. The CDR3, as DNA: TGCGCCAGCAGCTCCTGGACAGGGGGCGCTTCTGGGGCCAACGTCCTGACTTTC.